The 20 T cell receptor beta chains listed next were all sequenced from one sample in a study of somatic mutations in cytotoxic T cells in rheumatoid arthritis (dated by TCRdb to between 2016 and 2019). The library was prepared using the immunoSEQ multiplex PCR assay. TCRdb limited this immuneACCESS table to in-frame rearrangements with V and J called. A share of clones is missing; checked studies link under half to unresolved V genes, and the rest is unexplained. This sample lists almost 8,500 clones; approximately 68% were detected once. The top ten clones comprise less than 45% of the sample. Input material: CD8+ T cells sorted from blood. The receptors originated from an adult with rheumatoid arthritis.

This chain connects TRBV10-3 to TRBJ1-1; maybe TRBD1 (6 bases). Germline-derived CDR1 and CDR2 are ENHRY and SYGVKD. V dropped 8 bases and J dropped 1 base, with 11 bases sitting between them. This CDR3 is 13 amino acids long. CDR3 DNA sequence: TGTGCCATCTGGACAGCCCCGAACACTGAAGCTTTCTTT. Protein: CAIWTAPNTEAFF.

This chain connects TRBV27 to TRBJ2-2, with 13 positions matching TRBD2. Per germline, CDR1 MNHEY and CDR2 SMNVEV (reference sequence). This CDR3 is 16 amino acids long. V lost 5 bases, J lost 7 bases, and 7 bases stayed unmatched. CDR3 in DNA: TGTGCCAGCAGTCCCGGACTAGCGGGAGTGAACGGGGAGCTGTTTTTT. Protein: CASSPGLAGVNGELFF.

The J gene is TRBJ2-5, the V gene TRBV7-2; D remains unclear. V lost 5 bases and J lost 5, with 12 bases in between. The CDR3 totals 13 residues. The germline gives CDR1 SGHTA, CDR2 FQGNSA. CDR3 sequence (DNA): TGTGCCAGCAGCATTAGGATCCGGGAGACCCAGTACTTC. Residues: CASSIRIRETQYF.

The chain joins TRBV10-3 to TRBJ2-1, with D perhaps matching TRBD1 (5 bases). Germline CDR1 and CDR2: ENHRY and SYGVKD. This CDR3 spans 13 amino acids. Trimming took off 6 bases at V and 4 bases at J, with 10 bases between the two ends. The CDR3 DNA reads as TGTGCCATCAGATACGACAGTTACAATGAGCAGTTCTTC. Protein product: CAIRYDSYNEQFF.

The rearrangement joins TRBV7-3 to TRBJ2-1; TRBD1 is a possible D gene (5 bases). V gave up 1 base and J gave up 4 bases, with 14 bases separating them. Germline V gene sequence: CDR1 SGHTA, CDR2 FQGTGA. The CDR3 is 16 amino acids. The DNA for the CDR3 is TGTGCCAGCAGCTTAAATGCAGGGCTGGAGTACAATGAGCAGTTCTTC. Translation: CASSLNAGLEYNEQFF.

The V call is TRBV6-5, the J call TRBJ1-1, with a tentative D call TRBD1 (6 bases). V was clipped by 0 bases and J by 4 bases, with 12 bases between them. Germline V lookup: CDR1 MNHEY, CDR2 SVGAGI. The CDR3 length is 15 residues. The CDR3 bases are TGTGCCAGCAGTTACTCGACGGCAGGGGCCACTGAAGCTTTCTTT. It codes for CASSYSTAGATEAFF.

The chain joins TRBV5-4 to TRBJ2-7; 7 bases are shared with TRBD1. The CDR3 is made up of 14 amino acids. Germline assignment: CDR1 SGHNT and CDR2 YYREEE (reference sequence). The junction had 0 bases not matched to a gene; V was cut back by 0 bases and J by 0 bases. The CDR3 here is CASSLGDSSYEQYF. The DNA of the CDR3 is TGTGCCAGCAGCTTGGGGGACAGCTCCTACGAGCAGTACTTC.

The V and J genes are TRBV4-2 and TRBJ1-2, with TRBD1 as a possible D gene (5 bases). Germline assignment: CDR1 LGHNA and CDR2 YNFKEQ. The CDR3 length is 15 residues. V was cut by 0 bases and J by 4 bases, with 12 bases left in between. The CDR3 DNA follows: TGTGCCAGCAGCCAAGAGGCGGGGGGACTCTATGGCTACACCTTC. The encoded protein is CASSQEAGGLYGYTF.

This chain uses TRBV7-2 with TRBJ2-4, with a possible D match to TRBD2 (5 bases). Per the germline V gene, CDR1 is SGHTA and CDR2 is FQGNSA. The CDR3 extends over 13 amino acids. Trimming took off 6 bases at V and 9 bases at J, with 15 bases between the two ends. CDR3 amino acids: CASSEGPTSIQYF. CDR3 DNA: TGTGCCAGCAGTGAGGGTCCAACAAGCATTCAGTACTTC.

The chain joins TRBV7-9 to TRBJ1-4; the D gene is possibly TRBD1 (5 bases). CDR3 length equals 15 residues. Germline CDR1 reads SEHNR; CDR2 reads FQNEAQ (reference sequence). V shed 5 bases and J shed 2 bases, with 12 bases lying between them. Here the CDR3 reads CASSLPGATNEKLFF. CDR3 coding DNA: TGTGCCAGCAGCCTCCCCGGGGCGACTAATGAAAAACTGTTTTTT.

The chain combines TRBV5-8 with TRBJ1-2; D gene uncertain. V lost 0 bases, J lost 8 bases, and 11 bases lay in between. CDR3 length equals 13 residues. The germline V gene encodes CDR1 SGHTS and CDR2 YDEGEE. CDR3 nucleotide sequence: TGTGCCAGCAGCTTGGGGCAGATTGGAGGCTACACCTTC. Its translation is CASSLGQIGGYTF.

This clone was detected a few times. The J gene is TRBJ2-2, the V gene TRBV27, with 10 bases lining up with TRBD2. Germline V gives CDR1 MNHEY, CDR2 SMNVEV (reference sequence). CDR3 length: 16 amino acids. Germline trimming cut 1 base from V and 5 bases from J; bases unmatched to any gene: 4. The CDR3 here is CASSLYLAGATGELFF. CDR3 DNA: TGTGCCAGCAGTTTATACCTAGCGGGAGCAACCGGGGAGCTGTTTTTT.

The V and J genes are TRBV4-1 and TRBJ1-5, with TRBD1 matching 9 bases. V gave up 0 bases and J gave up 2 bases; unmatched junction bases: 5. The CDR3 loop spans 17 amino acids. CDR1 is MGHRA and CDR2 is YSYEKL in the germline V gene. The CDR3 bases are TGCGCCAGCAGCCAAGAGAACAGGGGGCCGCGCAATCAGCCCCAGCATTTT. This gives the protein CASSQENRGPRNQPQHF.

J is TRBJ2-7 and V is TRBV28; D gene ambiguous. CDR1 is MDHEN and CDR2 is SYDVKM in the germline V gene. The CDR3 extends over 13 amino acids. The ends were cut back, 5 bases at V and 0 bases at J, with 8 bases in the middle. CDR3 in amino acids: CASSMANSYEQYF. CDR3 bases: TGTGCCAGCAGTATGGCTAACTCCTACGAGCAGTACTTC.

The chain links TRBV9 to TRBJ1-1; a weak D match, TRBD1 (5 bases). Germline V gene data show CDR1 as SGDLS and CDR2 as YYNGEE. Trimming took 0 bases from V and 0 from J, leaving 9 bases between them. CDR3 length: 15 amino acids. The CDR3 sequence: CASSVGGTVNTEAFF. CDR3 nucleotide sequence: TGTGCCAGCAGCGTAGGGGGGACGGTGAACACTGAAGCTTTCTTT.

CDR3 in amino acids: CASSSSGGIDTQYF. In DNA form, the CDR3 reads TGTGCCAGCAGTTCTAGCGGGGGGATAGATACGCAGTATTTT. The chain joins TRBV7-9 to TRBJ2-3; 11 bases line up with TRBD2. V lost 6 bases and J lost 5; bases outside the gene matches: 4. Germline V gene sequence: CDR1 SEHNR, CDR2 FQNEAQ (reference sequence). The CDR3 contains 14 residues.

The chain has TRBV19 and TRBJ2-1; 7 bases are shared with TRBD1. Germline-derived CDR1 and CDR2 are LNHDA and SQIVND (reference sequence). The length of the CDR3 is 15 residues. J was trimmed by 5 bases and V by 5 bases; bases with no gene match: 9. CDR3 coding DNA: TGTGCCAGTAGTCCGCCCGACAGGGCGGACAATGAGCAGTTCTTC. Its translation: CASSPPDRADNEQFF.

This clone was detected only a few times. J is TRBJ2-1 and V is TRBV27, with a weak D call TRBD2 (6 bases). With 6 bases removed from V and 6 bases from J, the gap between germline ends came to 12 bases. The V gene's germline CDR1 is MNHEY and CDR2 SMNVEV (reference sequence). The length of the CDR3 is 13 residues. Here the CDR3 reads CASRTRTGNEQFF. The CDR3 bases are TGTGCCAGCAGGACTAGAACCGGCAATGAGCAGTTCTTC.

The chain recombines TRBV7-3 with TRBJ2-5; 7 nucleotides match TRBD2. The germline V gene encodes CDR1 SGHTA and CDR2 FQGTGA. Trimming cost V 4 bases and J 5 bases; bases outside gene matches: 4. CDR3 length: 13 amino acids. The CDR3 region is CASSSPGGETQYF. The CDR3 DNA reads TGTGCCAGCAGCTCCCCCGGGGGGGAGACCCAGTACTTC.

The rearrangement links TRBV15 to TRBJ2-2, with a tentative D call TRBD2 (5 bases). Trimming left V 0 bases short and J 6 bases short, with 8 bases between. The length of the CDR3 is 14 residues. Germline-derived CDR1 and CDR2 are LNHNV and YYDKDF (reference sequence). In DNA form, the CDR3 reads TGTGCCACCAGCAGAGATCGGGGATCCGGGGAGCTGTTTTTT. Protein product: CATSRDRGSGELFF.